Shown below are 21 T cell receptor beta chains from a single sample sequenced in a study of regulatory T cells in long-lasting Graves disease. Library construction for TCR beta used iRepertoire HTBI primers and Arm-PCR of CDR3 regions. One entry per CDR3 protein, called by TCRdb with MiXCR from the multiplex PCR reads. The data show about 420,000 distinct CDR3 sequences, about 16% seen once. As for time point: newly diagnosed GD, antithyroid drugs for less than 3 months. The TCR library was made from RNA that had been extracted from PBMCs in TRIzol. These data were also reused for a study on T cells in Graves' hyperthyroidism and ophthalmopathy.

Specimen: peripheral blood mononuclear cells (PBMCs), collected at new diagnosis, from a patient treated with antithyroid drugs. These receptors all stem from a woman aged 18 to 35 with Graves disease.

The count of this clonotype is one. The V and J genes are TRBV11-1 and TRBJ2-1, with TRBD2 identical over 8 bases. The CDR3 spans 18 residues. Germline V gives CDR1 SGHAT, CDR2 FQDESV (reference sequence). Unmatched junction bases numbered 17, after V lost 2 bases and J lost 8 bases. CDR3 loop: CASSLLFAGGSPYDEQFF. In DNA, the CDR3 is TGTGCCAGCAGCTTATTGTTTGCGGGAGGTTCTCCTTACGATGAGCAGTTCTTC.

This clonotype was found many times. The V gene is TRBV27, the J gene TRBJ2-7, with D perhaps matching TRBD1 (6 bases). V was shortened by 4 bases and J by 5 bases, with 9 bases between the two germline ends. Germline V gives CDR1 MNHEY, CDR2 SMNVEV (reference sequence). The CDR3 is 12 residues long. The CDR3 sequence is CASSSRGHEQYF. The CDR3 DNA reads TGTGCCAGCAGTTCCAGGGGCCACGAGCAGTACTTC.

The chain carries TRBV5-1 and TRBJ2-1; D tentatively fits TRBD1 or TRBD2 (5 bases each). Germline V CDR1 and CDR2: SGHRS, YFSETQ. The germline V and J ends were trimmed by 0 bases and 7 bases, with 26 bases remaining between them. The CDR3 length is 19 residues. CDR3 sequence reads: CASSLGTRWGQTGGNEQFF. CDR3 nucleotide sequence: TGCGCCAGCAGCTTGGGAACTAGGTGGGGCCAGACTGGGGGAAATGAGCAGTTCTTC. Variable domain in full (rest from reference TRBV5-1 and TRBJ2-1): KAGVTQTPRYLIKTRGQQVTLSCSPISGHRSVSWYQQTPGQGLQFLFEYFSETQRNKGNFPGRFSGRQFSNSRSEMNVSTLELGDSALYLCASSLGTRWGQTGGNEQFFGPGTRLTVL.

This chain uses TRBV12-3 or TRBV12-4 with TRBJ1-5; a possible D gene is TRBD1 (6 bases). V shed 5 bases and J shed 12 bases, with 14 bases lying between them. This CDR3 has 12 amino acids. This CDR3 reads CASSTWTERQHF. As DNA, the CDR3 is TGTGCCAGCAGTACCTGGACAGAACGCCAGCATTTT.

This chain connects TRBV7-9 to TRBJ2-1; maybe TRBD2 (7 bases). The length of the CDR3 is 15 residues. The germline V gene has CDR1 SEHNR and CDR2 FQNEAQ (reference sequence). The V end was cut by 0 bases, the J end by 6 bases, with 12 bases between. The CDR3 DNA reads TGTGCCAGCAGCTTAGCGGGGGGGGGGGCCAATGAGCAGTTCTTC. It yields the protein CASSLAGGGANEQFF.

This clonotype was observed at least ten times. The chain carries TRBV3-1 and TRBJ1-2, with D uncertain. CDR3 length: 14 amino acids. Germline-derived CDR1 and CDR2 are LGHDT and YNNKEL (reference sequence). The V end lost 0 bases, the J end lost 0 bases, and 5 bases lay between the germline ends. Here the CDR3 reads CASSQDQANYGYTF. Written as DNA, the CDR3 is TGTGCCAGCAGCCAAGACCAGGCTAACTATGGCTACACCTTC.

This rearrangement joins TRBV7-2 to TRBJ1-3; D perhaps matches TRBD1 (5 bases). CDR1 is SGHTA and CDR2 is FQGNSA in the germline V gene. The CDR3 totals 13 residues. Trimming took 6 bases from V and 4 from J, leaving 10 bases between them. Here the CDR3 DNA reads TGTGCCAGCAGTACAGGCTCAGGAAACACCATATATTTT. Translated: CASSTGSGNTIYF.

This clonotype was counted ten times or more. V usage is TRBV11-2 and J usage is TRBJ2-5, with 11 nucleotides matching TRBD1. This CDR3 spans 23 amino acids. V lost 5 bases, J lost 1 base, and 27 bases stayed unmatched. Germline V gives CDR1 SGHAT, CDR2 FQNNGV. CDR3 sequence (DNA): TGTGCCAGCAGCGGGCGGTCGGATGGCCGGGACAGGGGGTCCCTAGCGCCCCAAGAGACCCAGTACTTC. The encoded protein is CASSGRSDGRDRGSLAPQETQYF.

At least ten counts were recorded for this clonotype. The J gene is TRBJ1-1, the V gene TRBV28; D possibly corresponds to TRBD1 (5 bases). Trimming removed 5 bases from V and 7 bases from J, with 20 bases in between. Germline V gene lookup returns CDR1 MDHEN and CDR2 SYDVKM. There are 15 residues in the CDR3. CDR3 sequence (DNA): TGTGCCAGCAGTCCCACGACCCAGGGAATTGTTGAAGCTTTCTTT. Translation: CASSPTTQGIVEAFF.

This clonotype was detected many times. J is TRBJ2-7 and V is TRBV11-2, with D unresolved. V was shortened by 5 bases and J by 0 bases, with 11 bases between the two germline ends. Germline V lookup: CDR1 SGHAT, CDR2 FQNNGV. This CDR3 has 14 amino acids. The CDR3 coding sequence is TGTGCCAGCAGCCTCGAGCGCCTCTCCTACGAGCAGTACTTC. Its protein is CASSLERLSYEQYF.

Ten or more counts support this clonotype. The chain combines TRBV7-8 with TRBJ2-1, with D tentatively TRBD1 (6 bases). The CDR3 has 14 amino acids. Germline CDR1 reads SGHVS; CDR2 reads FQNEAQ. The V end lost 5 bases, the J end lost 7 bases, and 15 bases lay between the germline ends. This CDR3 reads CASSILSGENEQFF. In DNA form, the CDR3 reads TGTGCCAGCAGCATACTATCAGGGGAGAATGAGCAGTTCTTC.

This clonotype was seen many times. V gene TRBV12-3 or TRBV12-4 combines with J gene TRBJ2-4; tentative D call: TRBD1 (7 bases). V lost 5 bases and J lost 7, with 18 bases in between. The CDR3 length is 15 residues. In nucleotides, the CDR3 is TGTGCCAGCAGTCCAGGACAGGTCCGGGAGAACATTCAGTACTTC. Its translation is CASSPGQVRENIQYF.

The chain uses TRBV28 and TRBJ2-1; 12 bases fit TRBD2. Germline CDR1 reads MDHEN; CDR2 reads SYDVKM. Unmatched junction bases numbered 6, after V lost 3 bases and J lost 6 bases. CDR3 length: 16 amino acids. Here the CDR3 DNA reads TGTGCCAGCAGTTTTGGCCTAGCGGGAGGGGTCAATGAGCAGTTCTTC. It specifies CASSFGLAGGVNEQFF.

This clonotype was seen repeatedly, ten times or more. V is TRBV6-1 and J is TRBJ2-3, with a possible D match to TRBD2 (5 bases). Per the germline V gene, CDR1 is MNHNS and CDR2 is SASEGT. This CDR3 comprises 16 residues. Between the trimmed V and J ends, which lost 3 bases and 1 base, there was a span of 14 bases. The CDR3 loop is CASSDGVAFGTDTQYF. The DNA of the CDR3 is TGTGCCAGCAGTGACGGGGTCGCCTTTGGCACAGATACGCAGTATTTT.

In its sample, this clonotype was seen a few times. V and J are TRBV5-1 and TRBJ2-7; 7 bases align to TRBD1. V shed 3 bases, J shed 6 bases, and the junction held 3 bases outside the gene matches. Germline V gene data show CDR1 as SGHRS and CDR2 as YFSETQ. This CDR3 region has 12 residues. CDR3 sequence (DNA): TGCGCCAGCAGCTCTGACAGGGCCGAGCAGTACTTC. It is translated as CASSSDRAEQYF.

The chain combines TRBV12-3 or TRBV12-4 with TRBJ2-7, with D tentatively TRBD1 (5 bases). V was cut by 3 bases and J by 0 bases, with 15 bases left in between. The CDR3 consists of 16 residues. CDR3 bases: TGTGCCAGCAGTTTCATCCCAGGGTCGAGCTCCTACGAGCAGTACTTC. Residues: CASSFIPGSSSYEQYF.

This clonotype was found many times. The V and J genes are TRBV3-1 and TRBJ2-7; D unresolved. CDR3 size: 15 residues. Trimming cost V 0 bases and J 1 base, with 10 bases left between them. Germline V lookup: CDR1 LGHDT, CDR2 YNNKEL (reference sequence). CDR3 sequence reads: CASSQEMGRSYEQYF. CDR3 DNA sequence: TGTGCCAGCAGCCAAGAGATGGGCAGATCCTACGAGCAGTACTTC.

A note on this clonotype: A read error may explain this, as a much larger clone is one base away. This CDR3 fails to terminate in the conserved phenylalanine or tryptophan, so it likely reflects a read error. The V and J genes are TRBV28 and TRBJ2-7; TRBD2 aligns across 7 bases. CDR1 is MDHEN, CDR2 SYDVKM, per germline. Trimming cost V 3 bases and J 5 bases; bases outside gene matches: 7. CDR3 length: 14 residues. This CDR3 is CASSFPGRADEQYS. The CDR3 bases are TGTGCCAGCAGTTTCCCTGGGAGGGCGGACGAGCAGTACTCC.

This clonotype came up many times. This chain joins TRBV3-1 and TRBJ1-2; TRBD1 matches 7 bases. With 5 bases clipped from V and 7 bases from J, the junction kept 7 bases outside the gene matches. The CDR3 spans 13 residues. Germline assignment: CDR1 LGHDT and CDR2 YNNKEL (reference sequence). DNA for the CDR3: TGTGCCAGCAGCATTGGGACAGCGCGTGGCTACACCTTC. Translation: CASSIGTARGYTF. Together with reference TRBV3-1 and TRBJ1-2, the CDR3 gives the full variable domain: DTAVSQTPKYLVTQMGNDKSIKCEQNLGHDTMYWYKQDSKKFLKIMFSYNNKELIINETVPNRFSPKSPDKAHLNLHINSLELGDSAVYFCASSIGTARGYTFGSGTRLTVV.

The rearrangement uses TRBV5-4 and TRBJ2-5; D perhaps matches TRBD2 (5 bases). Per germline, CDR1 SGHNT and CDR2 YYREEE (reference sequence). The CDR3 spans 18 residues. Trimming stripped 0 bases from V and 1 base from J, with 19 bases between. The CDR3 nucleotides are TGTGCCAGCAGCTTGGATTTCTCTCGGGGATCATCCCAAGAGACCCAGTACTTC. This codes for CASSLDFSRGSSQETQYF.

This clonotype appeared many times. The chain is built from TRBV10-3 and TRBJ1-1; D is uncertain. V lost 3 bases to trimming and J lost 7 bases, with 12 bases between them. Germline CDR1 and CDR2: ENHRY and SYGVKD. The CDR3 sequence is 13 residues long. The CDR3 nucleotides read TGTGCCATCAGTGACCGGGGAACGGGTGAAGCTTTCTTT. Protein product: CAISDRGTGEAFF.